This TCR beta chain was observed in a study of blood T cells in healthy people across ages. The second PCR ran roughly 6 to 11 cycles with a sample-barcoded 5' primer and J-beta primers. The authors tagged each cDNA molecule using a template-switch adaptor with 12 random nucleotides. MiXCR, applied by TCRdb to the 5' RACE reads, yields one record per CDR3 protein. The data contain 1.6 million or so distinct CDR3 sequences, about 32% of them singletons. With each sample, at least 6 micrograms of total RNA were extracted. Study-wide points: Compared with aged donors, long-lived donors showed fewer expanded clones, suggesting selection. Researchers said unsorted PBMCs prevented a conclusive naive versus antigen-experienced comparison.

In the case of this clonotype: Its target is unknown.

The CDR3 has 13 amino acids. In germline, CDR1 is SEHNR, CDR2 FQNEAQ (reference sequence). Deletions cut 5 bases from V and 6 bases from J, with 13 bases between. The source material was blood. This TCR was sampled from a young woman in good health. J is TRBJ1-1 and V is TRBV7-9; no firm D call. The CDR3 loop is CASSPGWESEAFF. The CDR3 DNA is TGTGCCAGCAGCCCAGGTTGGGAATCTGAAGCTTTCTTT. Full variable domain (outside the CDR3, taken from reference TRBV7-9 and TRBJ1-1): DTGVSQNPRHKITKRGQNVTFRCDPISEHNRLYWYRQTLGQGPEFLTYFQNEAQLEKSRLLSDRFSAERPKGSFSTLEIQRTEQGDSAMYLCASSPGWESEAFFGQGTRLTVV.